This T cell receptor beta chain was profiled in a study of blood T cells in healthy people across ages. Study observations and caveats: Strong correlation was found linking TCR beta diversity to naive T cell percentage.

Through a sample-barcoded 5' primer and a J-beta primer mix, a second PCR was run for roughly 6 to 12 cycles. TCRdb re-derived calls from the 5' RACE reads in MiXCR, one entry per CDR3 protein. The top ten clones hold approximately 2.1% of a sample with over 1.5 million distinct CDR3 sequences, roughly 49% of them seen once. This clonotype was detected only a few times. The antigen is not known. V was clipped by 0 bases and J by 3 bases; unmatched bases: 7. The length of the CDR3 is 17 residues. Per germline, CDR1 LGHNA and CDR2 YSLEER. The sequence was collected from a woman in her thirties or forties in good health. This chain connects TRBV4-3 to TRBJ2-3; 9 bases match TRBD1. Sequenced sample: blood. CDR3 in amino acids: CASSQDLPGQGTDTQYF. In DNA form, the CDR3 reads TGCGCCAGCAGCCAAGATCTCCCGGGACAGGGAACAGATACGCAGTATTTT.